A single sample is the source of the 26 T cell receptor beta chains below, sequenced in a study of immune characteristics of hereditary and idiopathic chronic pancreatitis. Pancreas tissue with chronic pancreatitis was obtained from patients having total pancreatectomy with islet autotransplantation (TPIAT). The library was made by the immunoSEQ multiplex PCR assay. This is the immuneACCESS table as TCRdb keeps it, with only in-frame sequences that have V and J called. A part of the clones is gone; compared with another copy, unresolved V genes explain less than half, and the rest is unexplained. This sample lists about 2,000 clones; about three quarters were detected once. The top ten clonotypes cover 16% of the sample. The specimen was pancreas tissue with idiopathic chronic pancreatitis. Per the publication, the cell subset or site label means: chronic pancreatitis without an identified cause. These receptors originate from a human donor with chronic pancreatitis.

This clone was seen a few times. The chain recombines TRBV5-4 with TRBJ1-6; TRBD1 is a possible D gene (6 bases). This CDR3 contains 17 residues. Germline values: CDR1 SGHNT, CDR2 YYREEE (reference sequence). V shed 3 bases and J shed 5 bases, with 18 bases lying between them. This chain's CDR3 is CASSSRTVSYDNSPLHF. The CDR3 nucleotides are TGTGCCAGCAGCTCCCGGACAGTCTCCTATGATAATTCACCCCTCCACTTT.

J is TRBJ1-6 and V is TRBV6-2 or TRBV6-3, with D unclear. This CDR3 spans 14 amino acids. Per germline, CDR1 MNHEY and CDR2 SVGEGT. V was clipped by 2 bases and J by 10 bases, with 12 bases between them. The CDR3 sequence is CASSYNTEGSPLHF. Here the CDR3 DNA reads TGTGCCAGCAGTTACAATACTGAGGGATCACCCCTCCACTTT.

The chain recombines TRBV5-5 with TRBJ2-2; TRBD2 matches 9 bases. V gave up 4 bases and J gave up 3 bases; unmatched junction bases: 7. Germline assignment: CDR1 SGHKS and CDR2 YYEKEE (reference sequence). This CDR3 region has 16 residues. CDR3 coding DNA: TGTGCCAGCAGCACGCGGGGGGGCGCTGACACCGGGGAGCTGTTTTTT. Protein sequence: CASSTRGGADTGELFF.

This clone occurred once. This chain connects TRBV5-1 to TRBJ2-5; no clear D gene. The CDR3 extends over 11 amino acids. Germline-derived CDR1 and CDR2 are SGHRS and YFSETQ. With 1 base removed from V and 10 bases from J, the gap between germline ends came to 8 bases. The chain's CDR3 is CASSLLEDQYF. In DNA, the CDR3 is TGCGCCAGCAGCTTGCTAGAAGACCAGTACTTC.

The chain is built from TRBV2 and TRBJ2-5; no clear D. The CDR3 totals 18 residues. V dropped 1 base and J dropped 0 bases, with 18 bases sitting between them. The V gene's germline CDR1 is SNHLY and CDR2 FYNNEI. This CDR3 reads CASSEGLYGRMYQETQYF. In DNA, the CDR3 is TGTGCCAGCAGTGAAGGGCTGTACGGCCGAATGTACCAAGAGACCCAGTACTTC.

This chain joins TRBV2 and TRBJ2-2; 9 bases map to TRBD2. The CDR3 sequence is 15 residues long. The V segment lost 6 bases and the J segment 2 bases; nucleotides outside the gene matches: 4. Germline values: CDR1 SNHLY, CDR2 FYNNEI. In DNA, the CDR3 is TGTGCCAGCAGGAGACTAGCGGTAAACACCGGGGAGCTGTTTTTT. It translates to CASRRLAVNTGELFF.

The gene calls are TRBV28 and TRBJ1-5; 7 nucleotides line up with TRBD1. Germline V gives CDR1 MDHEN, CDR2 SYDVKM. CDR3 size: 17 residues. The ends lost 6 bases at V and 3 bases at J; junction bases unmatched: 14. The CDR3 reads CASRGGTAGHINQPQHF. As DNA, the CDR3 is TGTGCCAGCAGGGGGGGGACAGCAGGGCATATCAATCAGCCCCAGCATTTT.

This clone showed up just a few times. The V and J genes are TRBV28 and TRBJ2-3, with D tentatively TRBD2 (6 bases). The CDR3 length is 14 residues. Germline lookup yields CDR1 MDHEN and CDR2 SYDVKM. Trimming took 4 bases from V and 4 from J, leaving 12 bases between them. CDR3: CASSSQDYSDTQYF. The DNA of the CDR3 is TGTGCCAGCAGTTCCCAGGACTATTCAGATACGCAGTATTTT.

This clone was seen only a few times. This chain joins TRBV3-1 (or the pseudogene TRBV3-2) and TRBJ1-1; no definite D call. The CDR3 is 14 residues long. Germline V gives CDR1 LGHDT, CDR2 YNNKEL (reference sequence). V was pared by 1 base and J by 5 bases, with 11 bases between. CDR3: CASSQVDRETEAFF. The DNA of the CDR3 is TGTGCCAGCAGCCAAGTTGACCGGGAAACTGAAGCTTTCTTT.

V gene TRBV9 combines with J gene TRBJ2-1; D is perhaps TRBD1 (5 bases). V was trimmed by 0 bases and J by 2 bases, leaving 6 bases between them. Germline lookup yields CDR1 SGDLS and CDR2 YYNGEE. This CDR3 is 14 amino acids long. CDR3 in DNA: TGTGCCAGCAGCGTAGGGACAACCTACAATGAGCAGTTCTTC. This translates into CASSVGTTYNEQFF. The full variable domain, completed using reference TRBV9 and TRBJ2-1, is DSGVTQTPKHLITATGQRVTLRCSPRSGDLSVYWYQQSLDQGLQFLIQYYNGEERAKGNILERFSAQQFPDLHSELNLSSLELGDSALYFCASSVGTTYNEQFFGPGTRLTVL.

The chain employs TRBV5-4 and TRBJ2-1; TRBD1 is a possible D gene (6 bases). In germline, CDR1 is SGHNT, CDR2 YYREEE (reference sequence). The CDR3 extends over 13 amino acids. The ends were cut back, 3 bases at V and 7 bases at J, with 11 bases in the middle. The CDR3 here is CASSSPDRNEQFF. CDR3 nucleotides: TGTGCCAGCAGCTCCCCGGACAGAAATGAGCAGTTCTTC.

The rearrangement joins TRBV3-1 (or the pseudogene TRBV3-2) to TRBJ2-5; D is perhaps TRBD1 or TRBD2 (5 bases each). The germline V and J ends were trimmed by 11 bases and 0 bases, with 16 bases remaining between them. CDR1 LGHDT and CDR2 YNNKEL come from the germline V gene (reference sequence). The CDR3 has 14 amino acids. As DNA, the CDR3 is TGTGCCCCTCACCGGGGCAAGGACCAAGAGACCCAGTACTTC. The encoded protein is CAPHRGKDQETQYF.

The chain couples TRBV7-2 to TRBJ2-3, with 10 nucleotides matching TRBD2. The length of the CDR3 is 16 residues. Germline V lookup: CDR1 SGHTA, CDR2 FQGNSA. With 4 bases clipped from V and 3 bases from J, the junction kept 7 bases outside the gene matches. The CDR3 loop is CASSSPIAGGTDTQYF. The CDR3 bases are TGTGCCAGCAGCTCCCCGATAGCGGGGGGAACAGATACGCAGTATTTT. Together with reference TRBV7-2 and TRBJ2-3, the CDR3 gives the full variable domain: GAGVSQSPSNKVTEKGKDVELRCDPISGHTALYWYRQSLGQGLEFLIYFQGNSAPDKSGLPSDRFSAERTGGSVSTLTIQRTQQEDSAVYLCASSSPIAGGTDTQYFGPGTRLTVL.

The gene calls are TRBV4-1 and TRBJ2-6; 9 bases fit TRBD1. Germline loops: CDR1 MGHRA, CDR2 YSYEKL. The CDR3 is made up of 17 amino acids. V was pared by 5 bases and J by 2 bases, with 7 bases of the junction left unmatched. CDR3 sequence reads: CASSFPGTGTGANVLTF. For the CDR3, the DNA is TGCGCCAGCAGCTTCCCCGGGACAGGGACTGGGGCCAACGTCCTGACTTTC.

As DNA, the CDR3 is TGTGCCAGCAGTGACGTCACTAGCGGGGGGCGGGGCACCGGGGAGCTGTTTTTT. Amino acid sequence: CASSDVTSGGRGTGELFF. V usage is TRBV6-4 and J usage is TRBJ2-2; 12 bases are shared with TRBD2. This CDR3 region has 18 residues. Per germline, CDR1 MRHNA and CDR2 SNTAGT. Trimming took 2 bases from V and 4 from J; bases not matched to a gene: 8.

This chain uses TRBV5-1 with TRBJ2-7; TRBD1 aligns across 8 bases. Germline trimming cut 0 bases from V and 7 bases from J; bases unmatched to any gene: 15. CDR3 length equals 17 residues. CDR1 is SGHRS and CDR2 is YFSETQ in the germline V gene. CDR3 loop: CASSLVPRGTGQIEQYF. The CDR3 DNA reads TGCGCCAGCAGCTTGGTGCCCCGAGGGACAGGCCAAATAGAGCAGTACTTC.

The V call is TRBV2, the J call TRBJ1-2, with 8 bases aligning to TRBD1. Germline-derived CDR1 and CDR2 are SNHLY and FYNNEI. V shed 9 bases, J shed 0 bases, and the junction held 12 bases outside the gene matches. This CDR3 spans 16 amino acids. CDR3 in amino acids: CARRGQGAPANYGYTF. CDR3 bases: TGTGCCAGACGCGGGCAGGGGGCGCCAGCTAACTATGGCTACACCTTC.

Concerning this clone itself: A far larger clone is just one base off, so this is likely a read error. This chain connects TRBV28 to TRBJ1-2, with TRBD1 as a possible D gene (6 bases). Looked up from germline, CDR1 is MDHEN and CDR2 is SYDVKM. V was shortened by 11 bases and J by 6 bases, with 19 bases between the two germline ends. This CDR3 comprises 13 residues. The CDR3 is CARQMEGGDGYTF. The CDR3 DNA is TGTGCCCGCCAAATGGAGGGGGGGGATGGCTACACCTTC.

This chain uses TRBV10-3 with TRBJ2-3; 8 bases are shared with TRBD1. This CDR3 has 16 residues. CDR1 is ENHRY and CDR2 is SYGVKD in the germline V gene. Trimming at V came to 10 bases and at J to 1 base, leaving 13 bases not matched to a gene. The CDR3 sequence is CATTQGAPAGTDTQYF. CDR3 DNA sequence: TGTGCCACTACCCAGGGGGCGCCGGCTGGCACAGATACGCAGTATTTT.

This clone was seen a handful of times. The chain joins TRBV5-1 to TRBJ2-7; D not resolved. Trimming took 0 bases from V and 3 from J, leaving 10 bases between them. The CDR3 runs 14 residues. Per germline, CDR1 SGHRS and CDR2 YFSETQ. CDR3 amino acids: CASSLGPANYEQYF. The CDR3 nucleotides are TGCGCCAGCAGCTTGGGGCCGGCTAACTACGAGCAGTACTTC. Looking up the rest from reference TRBV5-1 and TRBJ2-7 gives the full variable domain: KAGVTQTPRYLIKTRGQQVTLSCSPISGHRSVSWYQQTPGQGLQFLFEYFSETQRNKGNFPGRFSGRQFSNSRSEMNVSTLELGDSALYLCASSLGPANYEQYFGPGTRLTVT.

The rearrangement joins TRBV5-1 to TRBJ1-1, with D unclear. The germline CDR1 and CDR2 sequences are SGHRS and YFSETQ. CDR3 length: 14 residues. Trimming took 0 bases from V and 4 from J, leaving 10 bases between them. The CDR3 here is CASSLEQEGTEAFF. The DNA of the CDR3 is TGCGCCAGCAGCTTGGAGCAGGAAGGCACTGAAGCTTTCTTT.

The V gene is TRBV4-2, the J gene TRBJ2-5, with 13 nucleotides matching TRBD2. V shed 0 bases and J 4 bases; nucleotides not matched to a gene: 8. Germline assignment: CDR1 LGHNA and CDR2 YNFKEQ. The CDR3 is made up of 18 amino acids. The CDR3: CASSQELAGGPRGETQYF. CDR3 nucleotide sequence: TGTGCCAGCAGCCAAGAACTAGCGGGGGGGCCTCGGGGAGAGACCCAGTACTTC.

V and J are TRBV6-6 and TRBJ2-5; the match to TRBD1 covers 9 bases. The V and J ends lost 4 bases and 5 bases, in that order; junction bases with no gene match: 5. Germline V gene sequence: CDR1 MNHNY, CDR2 SVGAGI (reference sequence). The CDR3 loop spans 14 amino acids. This chain's CDR3 is CASSSGDRVETQYF. The CDR3 nucleotides read TGTGCCAGCAGTTCCGGGGACAGGGTGGAGACCCAGTACTTC.

The J gene is TRBJ1-5, the V gene TRBV6-5, with D perhaps TRBD1 (5 bases). Germline-derived CDR1 and CDR2 are MNHEY and SVGAGI. Trimming took off 2 bases at V and 2 bases at J, with 7 bases between the two ends. CDR3 length: 14 amino acids. CDR3 DNA sequence: TGTGCCAGCAGTTACCAACAGGGCAATCAGCCCCAGCATTTT. Its translation: CASSYQQGNQPQHF.

The chain combines TRBV6-2 or TRBV6-3 with TRBJ2-7; 9 nucleotides line up with TRBD2. Germline V CDR1 and CDR2: MNHEY, SVGEGT. The J segment lost 6 bases and the V segment lost 3 bases, leaving 9 bases of the junction unmatched. This CDR3 is built from 15 residues. This CDR3 reads CASSYFLAGHSEQYF. CDR3 nucleotides: TGTGCCAGCAGTTATTTTCTAGCGGGACATTCCGAGCAGTACTTC.

V and J are TRBV7-2 and TRBJ2-1; TRBD1 matches at 12 bases. The CDR3 has 16 amino acids. Germline V gives CDR1 SGHTA, CDR2 FQGNSA. J was trimmed by 9 bases and V by 1 base; bases with no gene match: 7. The CDR3 DNA is TGTGCCAGCAGCTTAGGGGGACAGGGGGCCGTGGGTGAGCAGTTCTTC. Its protein product is CASSLGGQGAVGEQFF.